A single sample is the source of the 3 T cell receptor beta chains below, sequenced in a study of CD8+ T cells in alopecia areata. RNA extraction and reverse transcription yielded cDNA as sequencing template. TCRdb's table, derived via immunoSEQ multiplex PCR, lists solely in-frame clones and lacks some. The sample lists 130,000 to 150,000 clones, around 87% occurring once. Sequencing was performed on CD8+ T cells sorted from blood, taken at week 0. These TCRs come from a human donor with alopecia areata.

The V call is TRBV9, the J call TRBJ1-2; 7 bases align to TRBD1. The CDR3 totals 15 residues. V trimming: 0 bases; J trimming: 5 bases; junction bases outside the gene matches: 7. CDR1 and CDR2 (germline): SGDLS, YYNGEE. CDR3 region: CASSVGGGESYGYTF. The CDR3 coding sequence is TGTGCCAGCAGCGTAGGAGGGGGCGAAAGTTATGGCTACACCTTC. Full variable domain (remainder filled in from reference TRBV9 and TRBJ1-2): DSGVTQTPKHLITATGQRVTLRCSPRSGDLSVYWYQQSLDQGLQFLIQYYNGEERAKGNILERFSAQQFPDLHSELNLSSLELGDSALYFCASSVGGGESYGYTFGSGTRLTVV.

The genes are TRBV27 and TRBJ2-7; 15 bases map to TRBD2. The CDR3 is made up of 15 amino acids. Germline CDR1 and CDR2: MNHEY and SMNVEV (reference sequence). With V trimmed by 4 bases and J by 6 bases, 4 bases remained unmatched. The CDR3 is CASSYRGLAGGEQYF. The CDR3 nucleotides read TGTGCCAGCAGTTATAGGGGACTAGCGGGAGGCGAGCAGTACTTC.

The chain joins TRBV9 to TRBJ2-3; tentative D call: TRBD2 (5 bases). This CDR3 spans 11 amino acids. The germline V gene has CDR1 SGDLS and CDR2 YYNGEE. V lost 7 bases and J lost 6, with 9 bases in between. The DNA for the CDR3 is TGTGCCAGCGAAGGCGGGGATACGCAGTATTTT. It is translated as CASEGGDTQYF. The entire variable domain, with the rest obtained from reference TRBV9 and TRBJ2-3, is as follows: DSGVTQTPKHLITATGQRVTLRCSPRSGDLSVYWYQQSLDQGLQFLIQYYNGEERAKGNILERFSAQQFPDLHSELNLSSLELGDSALYFCASEGGDTQYFGPGTRLTVL.